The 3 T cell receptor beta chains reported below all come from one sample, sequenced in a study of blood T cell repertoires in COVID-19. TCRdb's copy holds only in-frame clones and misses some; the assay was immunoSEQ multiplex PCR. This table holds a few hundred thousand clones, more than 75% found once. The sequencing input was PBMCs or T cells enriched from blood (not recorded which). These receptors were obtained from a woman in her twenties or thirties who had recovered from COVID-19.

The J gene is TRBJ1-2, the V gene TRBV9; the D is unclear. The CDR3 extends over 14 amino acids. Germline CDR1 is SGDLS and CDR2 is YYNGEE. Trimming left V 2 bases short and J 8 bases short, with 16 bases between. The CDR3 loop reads CASSVADRLGGYTF. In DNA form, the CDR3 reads TGTGCCAGCAGCGTCGCAGACCGCCTAGGCGGCTACACCTTC.

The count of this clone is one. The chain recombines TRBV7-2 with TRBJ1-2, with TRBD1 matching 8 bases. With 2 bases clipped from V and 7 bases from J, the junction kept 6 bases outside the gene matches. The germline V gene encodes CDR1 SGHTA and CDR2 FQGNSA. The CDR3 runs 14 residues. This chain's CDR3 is CASSLMDREAGYTF. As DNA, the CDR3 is TGTGCCAGCAGCTTAATGGACAGGGAAGCTGGCTACACCTTC.

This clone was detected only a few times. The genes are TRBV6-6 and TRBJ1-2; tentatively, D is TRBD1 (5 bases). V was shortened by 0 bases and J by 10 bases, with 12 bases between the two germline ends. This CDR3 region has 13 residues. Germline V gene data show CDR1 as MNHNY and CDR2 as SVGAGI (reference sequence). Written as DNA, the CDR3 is TGTGCCAGCAGTTACTCGAATTCAGGGCCCTACACCTTC. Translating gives CASSYSNSGPYTF.